The 30 T cell receptor beta chains below were found in one sample sequenced in a study of T cells in Graves' hyperthyroidism and ophthalmopathy. RNA transcripts were the template for amplifying TCR beta CDR3 regions. During a first-round RT-PCR of the TCR CDR3, the HTBI primer set was used. TCRdb used MiXCR to reprocess the multiplex PCR reads, holding one entry per CDR3 protein. The data contain over 700,000 distinct CDR3 sequences, roughly 37% of them seen just once; the ten biggest clones take up more than 7%. Sequencing was carried out using blood. These receptors were taken from a young man with Graves' hyperthyroidism.

The V call is TRBV2, the J call TRBJ2-5; 8 bases line up with TRBD1. This CDR3 is built from 16 residues. Looked up from germline, CDR1 is SNHLY and CDR2 is FYNNEI. V gave up 5 bases and J gave up 4 bases; unmatched junction bases: 12. The CDR3 reads CASSLSQPGGTETQYF. In DNA form, the CDR3 reads TGTGCCAGCAGTTTGTCACAGCCAGGGGGCACAGAGACCCAGTACTTC.

This sequence joins TRBV11-2 and TRBJ1-2; 10 bases line up with TRBD1. Trimming removed 7 bases from V and 6 bases from J; junction bases left unmatched: 5. The CDR3 totals 13 residues. Germline lookup yields CDR1 SGHAT and CDR2 FQNNGV. The CDR3 bases are TGTGCCAGCACCCAGGACAGGGGGAATGGCTACACCTTC. Its protein product is CASTQDRGNGYTF. Together with reference TRBV11-2 and TRBJ1-2, the CDR3 gives the full variable domain: EAGVAQSPRYKIIEKRQSVAFWCNPISGHATLYWYQQILGQGPKLLIQFQNNGVVDDSQLPKDRFSAERLKGVDSTLKIQPAKLEDSAVYLCASTQDRGNGYTFGSGTRLTVV.

CDR3 region: CASSLVEEGRTEAFF. CDR3 in DNA: TGTGCCAGCAGCTTGGTAGAGGAAGGGCGAACTGAAGCTTTCTTT. This rearrangement joins TRBV5-4 to TRBJ1-1; D uncertain. The CDR3 is made up of 15 amino acids. Between the trimmed V and J ends, which lost 0 bases and 5 bases, there was a span of 14 bases. Per germline, CDR1 SGHNT and CDR2 YYREEE (reference sequence).

This chain's CDR3 is CASSLDLTTNTGELFF. The CDR3 bases are TGTGCCAGCAGCTTAGATCTGACAACGAACACCGGGGAGCTGTTTTTT. The V and J genes are TRBV11-2 and TRBJ2-2; D ambiguous. V was pared by 0 bases and J by 0 bases, with 8 bases between. The CDR3 is 16 amino acids. CDR1 SGHAT and CDR2 FQNNGV come from the germline V gene.

The V call is TRBV15, the J call TRBJ1-1; no firm D call. Germline lookup yields CDR1 LNHNV and CDR2 YYDKDF (reference sequence). The CDR3 extends over 12 amino acids. Trimming took off 4 bases at V and 9 bases at J, with 12 bases between the two ends. The CDR3 spells CATSIQGSQAFF. In nucleotides, the CDR3 is TGTGCCACCAGCATTCAAGGATCCCAAGCTTTCTTT.

The chain uses TRBV4-3 and TRBJ2-7, with D possibly called TRBD1 or TRBD2 (5 bases each). From germline, CDR1 is LGHNA and CDR2 YSLEER. The CDR3 consists of 17 residues. The V and J ends lost 0 bases and 3 bases respectively, with 18 bases between them. CDR3 coding DNA: TGCGCCAGCAGCCAAGAGGGGACCAGGGTACCCGACTACGAGCAGTACTTC. It codes for CASSQEGTRVPDYEQYF.

This chain uses TRBV20-1 with TRBJ2-7; TRBD2 matches at 11 bases. Unmatched junction bases numbered 4, after V lost 1 base and J lost 2 bases. Germline V CDR1 and CDR2: DFQATT, SNEGSKA (reference sequence). The CDR3 runs 15 residues. DNA of the CDR3: TGCAGTGCTAGAGCGACTAGCGGGGACCCCTACGAGCAGTACTTC. It yields the protein CSARATSGDPYEQYF.

The V and J genes are TRBV29-1 and TRBJ2-7; D unresolved. The germline V gene has CDR1 SQVTM and CDR2 ANQGSEA. V was clipped by 7 bases and J by 2 bases, with 18 bases between them. The length of the CDR3 is 14 residues. CDR3 in DNA: TGCAGCGCCGGTGCCAGCAGTGACCCCTACGAGCAGTACTTC. It encodes CSAGASSDPYEQYF.

As for this clonotype: This sequence may be a read error, since a much larger clone differs from it by one base. Because it lacks the conserved phenylalanine or tryptophan at the end, this CDR3 is likely a read error. The chain couples TRBV7-2 to TRBJ2-7, with 7 bases identical to TRBD1. The CDR3 spans 15 residues. J lost 0 bases, V lost 5 bases, and 7 bases had no gene match. CDR1 is SGHTA, CDR2 FQGNSA, per germline. In DNA, the CDR3 is TGTGCCAGCAGCGTCTCGGGACAGAGCTCCTACGAGCAGTACCTC. It is translated as CASSVSGQSSYEQYL.

Many counts were recorded for this clonotype. The chain combines TRBV9 with TRBJ1-1; D is ambiguous. Looked up from germline, CDR1 is SGDLS and CDR2 is YYNGEE. There are 14 residues in the CDR3. V was pared by 3 bases and J by 1 base, with 10 bases between. CDR3 region: CASSAEDWNTEAFF. CDR3 nucleotides: TGTGCCAGCAGCGCCGAGGACTGGAACACTGAAGCTTTCTTT.

This clonotype came up a few times. The J gene is TRBJ2-7, the V gene TRBV14, with unresolved D. CDR3 length: 16 amino acids. With 0 bases removed from V and 4 bases from J, the gap between germline ends came to 16 bases. CDR1 and CDR2 from the germline V gene are SGHDN and FVKESK. The CDR3 reads CASSQDPRNTFYEQYF. CDR3 bases: TGTGCCAGCAGCCAAGATCCGCGGAATACCTTTTACGAGCAGTACTTC.

The rearrangement joins TRBV7-2 to TRBJ1-5, with unresolved D. Trimming left V 2 bases short and J 3 bases short, with 11 bases between. The CDR3 length is 15 residues. The germline CDR1 and CDR2 sequences are SGHTA and FQGNSA. The CDR3 DNA sequence: TGTGCCAGCAGCTTATATGGGCGCGTCAATCAGCCCCAGCATTTT. Translation gives CASSLYGRVNQPQHF.

This clonotype was picked up many times. A junction end diverges from the germline sequence, so it may reflect a read error. This chain connects TRBV5-1 to TRBJ2-2; 8 nucleotides match TRBD1. There are 15 residues in the CDR3. Per germline, CDR1 SGHRS and CDR2 YFSETQ. In DNA form, the CDR3 reads TGTGCCAGCAGTCCTGGACAGGGCTACACCGGGGAGCTGTTTTTT. Its protein is CASSPGQGYTGELFF. The full variable domain, in which reference TRBV5-1 and TRBJ2-2 provide the parts outside the CDR3, is KAGVTQTPRYLIKTRGQQVTLSCSPISGHRSVSWYQQTPGQGLQFLFEYFSETQRNKGNFPGRFSGRQFSNSRSEMNVSTLELGDSALYLCASSPGQGYTGELFFGEGSRLTVL.

The chain is built from TRBV19 and TRBJ1-1, with D unclear. This CDR3 spans 15 amino acids. Germline V gene data show CDR1 as LNHDA and CDR2 as SQIVND (reference sequence). Trimming removed 1 base from V and 0 bases from J, with 9 bases in between. CDR3 loop: CASSIVLNMNTEAFF. In nucleotides, the CDR3 is TGTGCCAGTAGTATAGTATTAAACATGAACACTGAAGCTTTCTTT.

The chain joins TRBV4-2 to TRBJ1-1, with D hard to call. The germline V gene has CDR1 LGHNA and CDR2 YNFKEQ. This CDR3 region has 15 residues. V lost 6 bases, J lost 4 bases, and 18 bases lay in between. CDR3 bases: TGTGCCAGCAGTGACCCACATAGCCTCGTCACTGAAGCTTTCTTT. Translation gives CASSDPHSLVTEAFF.

The chain has TRBV5-6 and TRBJ2-7; tentatively, D is TRBD1 (5 bases). The germline V and J ends were trimmed by 4 bases and 0 bases, with 14 bases remaining between them. The length of the CDR3 is 15 residues. CDR1 is SGHDT, CDR2 YYEEEE, per germline. The CDR3 region is CASSPSQGRSYEQYF. CDR3 bases: TGTGCCAGCAGCCCCAGTCAGGGCCGCTCCTACGAGCAGTACTTC.

Only a few counts were recorded for this clonotype. The genes are TRBV4-1 and TRBJ2-7, with TRBD2 matching 7 bases. V lost 4 bases and J lost 0; bases outside the gene matches: 9. Germline V gene lookup returns CDR1 MGHRA and CDR2 YSYEKL. CDR3 size: 16 residues. The CDR3 sequence: CASSPGRREPSYEQYF. The CDR3 nucleotides read TGCGCCAGCAGCCCGGGGAGGCGGGAGCCCTCCTACGAGCAGTACTTC.

This clonotype showed up just a few times. The CDR3 loop is CASSLIWDRADSEAFF. DNA of the CDR3: TGCGCCAGCAGCTTGATTTGGGACAGGGCGGATTCTGAAGCTTTCTTT. The chain has TRBV5-1 and TRBJ1-1, with 9 nucleotides matching TRBD1. V trimming: 1 base; J trimming: 6 bases; junction bases outside the gene matches: 10. CDR3 length: 16 amino acids. Germline V gives CDR1 SGHRS, CDR2 YFSETQ.

For this clonotype: Being one base from a much bigger clone, this may be a read error. V and J are TRBV5-1 and TRBJ2-7, with 9 bases lining up with TRBD2. Per the germline V gene, CDR1 is SGHRS and CDR2 is YFSETQ. V lost 4 bases, J lost 3 bases, and 5 bases stayed unmatched. The CDR3 sequence is 14 residues long. CDR3 DNA: TGCGCCAGCAGCCAACGGACTAGCGACTACGAGCAGTACTTC. Its translation is CASSQRTSDYEQYF.

This clonotype was counted only a few times. The chain combines TRBV6-5 with TRBJ2-5; 10 bases align to TRBD1. This CDR3 has 14 residues. The J segment lost 1 base and the V segment lost 11 bases, leaving 7 bases of the junction unmatched. Germline CDR1 is MNHEY and CDR2 is SVGAGI. CDR3 nucleotides: TGTGCCCTCGCCAGGACAGGGGGCCAAGAGACCCAGTACTTC. Its protein product is CALARTGGQETQYF.

CDR3 in amino acids: CSVAGQGRRNQPQHF. In DNA, the CDR3 is TGCAGCGTCGCGGGACAGGGCAGACGTAATCAGCCCCAGCATTTT. The chain uses TRBV29-1 and TRBJ1-5; 9 nucleotides align to TRBD1. Germline V gives CDR1 SQVTM, CDR2 ANQGSEA. V gave up 6 bases and J gave up 4 bases; unmatched junction bases: 10. There are 15 residues in the CDR3.

The chain is built from TRBV15 and TRBJ2-3; D ambiguous. The V end was cut by 8 bases, the J end by 4 bases, with 4 bases between. This CDR3 is built from 10 residues. Germline V gene lookup returns CDR1 LNHNV and CDR2 YYDKDF (reference sequence). The CDR3: CATGPDTQYF. CDR3 in DNA: TGTGCCACCGGGCCAGATACGCAGTATTTT.

The chain couples TRBV5-1 to TRBJ2-5; TRBD2 matches 8 bases. The length of the CDR3 is 15 residues. V lost 4 bases to trimming and J lost 5 bases; unmatched junction nucleotides: 10. From germline, CDR1 is SGHRS and CDR2 YFSETQ. As DNA, the CDR3 is TGCGCCAGCAGCGTCGGGGGGGCCGATTTGGAGACCCAGTACTTC. This sequence encodes CASSVGGADLETQYF.

The chain combines TRBV11-3 with TRBJ1-1, with D possibly being TRBD1 (6 bases). Deletions cut 5 bases from V and 1 base from J, with 14 bases between. Per the germline V gene, CDR1 is SGHNT and CDR2 is YENEEA. CDR3 length: 15 amino acids. CDR3 sequence (DNA): TGTGCCAGCAGCCAAGTGGGGGCGGGGAACACTGAAGCTTTCTTT. This codes for CASSQVGAGNTEAFF.

This clonotype appeared once. At one boundary the junction diverges from the germline segment, which might be a read error. The chain carries TRBV2 and TRBJ1-1; the D is unclear. The germline V gene encodes CDR1 SNHLY and CDR2 FYNNEI. The CDR3 runs 15 residues. CDR3 region: CASSARQGMNTEAFF. Here the CDR3 DNA reads TGTGCCAGCAGTGCCCGACAAGGTATGAACACTGAAGCCTTCTTT.

This clonotype was observed a handful of times. The J gene is TRBJ1-1, the V gene TRBV7-2, with no clear D. Between the trimmed V and J ends, which lost 5 bases and 0 bases, there was a span of 13 bases. From germline, CDR1 is SGHTA and CDR2 FQGNSA. This CDR3 contains 15 residues. CDR3 loop: CASSPKTTVNTEAFF. The DNA for the CDR3 is TGTGCCAGCAGCCCGAAGACGACGGTGAACACTGAAGCTTTCTTT.

The chain carries TRBV2 and TRBJ1-4; D call uncertain. V was pared by 10 bases and J by 4 bases, with 16 bases between. Germline V gene lookup returns CDR1 SNHLY and CDR2 FYNNEI. This CDR3 spans 14 amino acids. The DNA of the CDR3 is TGTGCCACAAGGCCGACGGTCTATAATGAAAAACTGTTTTTT. Translated, it gives CATRPTVYNEKLFF. Combining the CDR3 with reference TRBV2 and TRBJ1-4 gives the whole variable domain EPEVTQTPSHQVTQMGQEVILRCVPISNHLYFYWYRQILGQKVEFLVSFYNNEISEKSEIFDDQFSVERPDGSNFTLKIRSTKLEDSAMYFCATRPTVYNEKLFFGSGTQLSVL.

This clonotype was seen at least ten times. This rearrangement joins TRBV7-9 to TRBJ1-3, with D possibly TRBD1 on 6 matching bases. CDR3 length: 15 residues. V dropped 1 base and J dropped 0 bases, with 7 bases sitting between them. Germline lookup yields CDR1 SEHNR and CDR2 FQNEAQ (reference sequence). CDR3 sequence: CASSLGGGSGNTIYF. The CDR3, as DNA: TGTGCCAGCAGCTTAGGAGGGGGCTCTGGAAACACCATATATTTT.

This clonotype was observed at least ten times. The chain combines TRBV6-5 with TRBJ1-2, with a tentative D call TRBD1 (5 bases). V lost 6 bases and J lost 5, with 13 bases in between. CDR1 and CDR2 from the germline V gene are MNHEY and SVGAGI. CDR3 length equals 13 residues. In nucleotides, the CDR3 is TGTGCCAGCAGCAGGCCGGGGGTGTATGGCTACACCTTC. As protein: CASSRPGVYGYTF.

The J gene is TRBJ2-1, the V gene TRBV29-1; 8 nucleotides align to TRBD1. The V gene's germline CDR1 is SQVTM and CDR2 ANQGSEA. After removal of 5 bases from V and 9 bases from J, the junction contained 9 bases not matched to a gene. The CDR3 is 13 amino acids. CDR3 sequence reads: CSVSRTGMGEQFF. CDR3 bases: TGCAGCGTTTCGAGGACAGGGATGGGTGAGCAGTTCTTC.